This T cell receptor (beta chain) emerged from a study of blood T cell repertoires in COVID-19. The data were produced by immunoSEQ multiplex PCR, yet TCRdb's version contains in-frame clones alone and is incomplete. This sample has approximately 200,000 clones, with 75% to 90% found just once. The study drew participants aged about 18 to 89 years from roughly 25 US areas. This CDR3 region has 15 residues. CDR1 is MNHEY and CDR2 is SVGAGI in the germline V gene. After removal of 7 bases from V and 2 bases from J, the junction contained 3 bases not matched to a gene. This clonotype was sampled from a woman in her thirties who had been exposed to COVID-19. This rearrangement joins TRBV6-5 to TRBJ2-2, with TRBD2 identical over 11 bases. Material for sequencing was PBMCs or T cells enriched from blood (not recorded which). The chain's CDR3 is CASTGLAGNTGELFF. Here the CDR3 DNA reads TGTGCCAGCACCGGACTAGCGGGCAACACCGGGGAGCTGTTTTTT.